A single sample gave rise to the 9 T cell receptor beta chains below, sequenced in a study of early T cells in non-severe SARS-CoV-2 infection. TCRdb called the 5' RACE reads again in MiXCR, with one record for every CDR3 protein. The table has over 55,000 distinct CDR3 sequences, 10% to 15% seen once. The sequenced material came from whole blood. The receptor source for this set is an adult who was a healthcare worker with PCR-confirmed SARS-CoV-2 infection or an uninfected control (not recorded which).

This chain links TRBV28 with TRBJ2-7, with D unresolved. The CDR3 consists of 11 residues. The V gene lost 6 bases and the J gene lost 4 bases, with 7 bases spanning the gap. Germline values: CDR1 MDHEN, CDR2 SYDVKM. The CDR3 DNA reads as TGTGCCAGCAGACGGTGGTACGAGCAGTACTTC. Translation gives CASRRWYEQYF.

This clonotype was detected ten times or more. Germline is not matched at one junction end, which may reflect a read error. In DNA form, the CDR3 reads TGTGCCAGCGGTTTATTCAGGGGCGCTGCAGGAGGCTACACCTTC. As protein: CASGLFRGAAGGYTF. This sequence joins TRBV12-3 or TRBV12-4 and TRBJ1-2, with a tentative D call TRBD1 (6 bases). The CDR3 loop spans 15 amino acids.

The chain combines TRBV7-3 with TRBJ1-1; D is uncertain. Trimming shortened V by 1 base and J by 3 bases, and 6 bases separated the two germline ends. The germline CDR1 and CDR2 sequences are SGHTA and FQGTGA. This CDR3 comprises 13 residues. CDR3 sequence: CASSLKADTEAFF. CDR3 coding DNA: TGTGCCAGCAGCTTAAAGGCAGACACTGAAGCTTTCTTT.

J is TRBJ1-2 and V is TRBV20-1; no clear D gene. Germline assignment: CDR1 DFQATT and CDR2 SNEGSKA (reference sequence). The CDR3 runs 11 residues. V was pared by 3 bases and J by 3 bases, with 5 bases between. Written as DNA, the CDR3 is TGCAGTGCTAGCCCCGACTATGGCTACACCTTC. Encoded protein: CSASPDYGYTF.

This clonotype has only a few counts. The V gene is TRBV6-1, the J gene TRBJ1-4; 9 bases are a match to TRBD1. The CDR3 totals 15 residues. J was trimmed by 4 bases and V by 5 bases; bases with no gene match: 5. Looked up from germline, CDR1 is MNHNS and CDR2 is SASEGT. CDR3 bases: TGTGCCAGCAGTTTAACAGGGGGCGGTAATGAAAAACTGTTTTTT. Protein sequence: CASSLTGGGNEKLFF.

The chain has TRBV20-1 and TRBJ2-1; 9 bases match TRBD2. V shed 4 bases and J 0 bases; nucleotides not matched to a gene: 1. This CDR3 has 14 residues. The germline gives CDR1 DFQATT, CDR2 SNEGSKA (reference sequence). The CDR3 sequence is CSAKTSGSYNEQFF. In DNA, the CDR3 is TGCAGTGCTAAGACTAGCGGCTCCTACAATGAGCAGTTCTTC.

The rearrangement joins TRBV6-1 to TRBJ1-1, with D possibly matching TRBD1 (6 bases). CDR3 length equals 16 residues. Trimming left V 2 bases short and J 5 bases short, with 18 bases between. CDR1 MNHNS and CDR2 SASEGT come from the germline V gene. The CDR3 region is CASSEIRGARRTEAFF. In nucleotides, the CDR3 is TGTGCCAGCAGTGAAATACGGGGGGCGCGTCGGACTGAAGCTTTCTTT.

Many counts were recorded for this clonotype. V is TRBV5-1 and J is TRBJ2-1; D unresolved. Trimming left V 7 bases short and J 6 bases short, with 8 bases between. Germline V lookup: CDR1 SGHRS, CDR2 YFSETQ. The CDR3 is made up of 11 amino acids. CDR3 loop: CASGAANEQFF. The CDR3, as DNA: TGCGCCAGCGGTGCCGCCAATGAGCAGTTCTTC. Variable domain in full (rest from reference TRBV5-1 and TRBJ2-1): KAGVTQTPRYLIKTRGQQVTLSCSPISGHRSVSWYQQTPGQGLQFLFEYFSETQRNKGNFPGRFSGRQFSNSRSEMNVSTLELGDSALYLCASGAANEQFFGPGTRLTVL.

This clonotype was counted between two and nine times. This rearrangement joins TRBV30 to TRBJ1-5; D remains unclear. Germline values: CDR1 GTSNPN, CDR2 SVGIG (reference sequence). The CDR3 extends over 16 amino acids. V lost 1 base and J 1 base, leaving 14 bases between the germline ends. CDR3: CAWSGSGRRSNQPQHF. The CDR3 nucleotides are TGTGCCTGGAGTGGATCCGGGAGAAGGAGCAATCAGCCCCAGCATTTT. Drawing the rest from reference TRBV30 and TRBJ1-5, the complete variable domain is SQTIHQWPATLVQPVGSPLSLECTVEGTSNPNLYWYRQAAGRGLQLLFYSVGIGQISSEVPQNLSASRPQDRQFILSSKKLLLSDSGFYLCAWSGSGRRSNQPQHFGDGTRLSIL.